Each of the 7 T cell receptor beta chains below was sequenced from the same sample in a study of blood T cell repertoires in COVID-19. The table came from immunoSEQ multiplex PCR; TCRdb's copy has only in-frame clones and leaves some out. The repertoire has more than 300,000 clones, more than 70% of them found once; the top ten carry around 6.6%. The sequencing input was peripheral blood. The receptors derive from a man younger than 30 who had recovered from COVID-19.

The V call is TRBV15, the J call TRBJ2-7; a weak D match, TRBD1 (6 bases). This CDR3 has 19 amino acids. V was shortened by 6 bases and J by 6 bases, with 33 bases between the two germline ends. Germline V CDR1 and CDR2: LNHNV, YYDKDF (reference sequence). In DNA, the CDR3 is TGTGCCACCAGTTCCCGGGACACGAGAGGAGCTACAAGGGGTGCCGAGCAGTACTTC. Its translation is CATSSRDTRGATRGAEQYF.

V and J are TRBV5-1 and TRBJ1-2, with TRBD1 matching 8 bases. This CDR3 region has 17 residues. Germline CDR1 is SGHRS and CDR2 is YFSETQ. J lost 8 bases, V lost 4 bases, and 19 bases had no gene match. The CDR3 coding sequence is TGCGCCAGCAGCCCCAGAACATCCGGACAGGGAATAGTCGGCTACACCTTC. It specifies CASSPRTSGQGIVGYTF. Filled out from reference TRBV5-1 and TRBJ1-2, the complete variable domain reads KAGVTQTPRYLIKTRGQQVTLSCSPISGHRSVSWYQQTPGQGLQFLFEYFSETQRNKGNFPGRFSGRQFSNSRSEMNVSTLELGDSALYLCASSPRTSGQGIVGYTFGSGTRLTVV.

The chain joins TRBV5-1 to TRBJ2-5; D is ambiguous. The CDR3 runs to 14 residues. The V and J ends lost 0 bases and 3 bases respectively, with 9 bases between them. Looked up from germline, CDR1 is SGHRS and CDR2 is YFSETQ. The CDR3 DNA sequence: TGCGCCAGCAGCTTGGGGGCAGTAGAAGAGACCCAGTACTTC. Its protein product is CASSLGAVEETQYF.

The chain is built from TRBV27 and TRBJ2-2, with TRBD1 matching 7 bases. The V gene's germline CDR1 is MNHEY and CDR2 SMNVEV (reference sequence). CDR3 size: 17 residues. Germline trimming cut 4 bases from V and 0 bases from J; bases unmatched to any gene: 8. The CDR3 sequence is CASSSDRDGANTGELFF. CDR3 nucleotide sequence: TGTGCCAGCAGTTCAGACAGGGACGGCGCGAACACCGGGGAGCTGTTTTTT.

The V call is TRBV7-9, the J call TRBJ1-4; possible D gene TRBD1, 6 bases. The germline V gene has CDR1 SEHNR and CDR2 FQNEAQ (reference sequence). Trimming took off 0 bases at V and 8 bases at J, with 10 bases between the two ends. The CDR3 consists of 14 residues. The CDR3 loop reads CASSLAGGGEKLFF. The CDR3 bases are TGTGCCAGCAGCTTAGCAGGGGGTGGAGAAAAACTGTTTTTT.

The chain's CDR3 is CASSQDGLAGGWQYF. CDR3 nucleotides: TGTGCCAGCAGCCAAGATGGACTAGCGGGAGGATGGCAGTACTTC. V is TRBV3-1 (or the pseudogene TRBV3-2) and J is TRBJ2-7; 14 bases are a match to TRBD2. Per germline, CDR1 LGHDT and CDR2 YNNKEL (reference sequence). V dropped 0 bases and J dropped 9; count of bases not matched to a gene: 4. This CDR3 is built from 15 residues.

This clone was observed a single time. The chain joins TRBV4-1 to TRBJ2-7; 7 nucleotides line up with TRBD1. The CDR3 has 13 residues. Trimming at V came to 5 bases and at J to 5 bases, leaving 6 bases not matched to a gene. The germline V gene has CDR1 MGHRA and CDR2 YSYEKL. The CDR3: CASSKTGPNEQYF. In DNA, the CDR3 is TGCGCCAGCAGCAAGACAGGGCCCAACGAGCAGTACTTC.